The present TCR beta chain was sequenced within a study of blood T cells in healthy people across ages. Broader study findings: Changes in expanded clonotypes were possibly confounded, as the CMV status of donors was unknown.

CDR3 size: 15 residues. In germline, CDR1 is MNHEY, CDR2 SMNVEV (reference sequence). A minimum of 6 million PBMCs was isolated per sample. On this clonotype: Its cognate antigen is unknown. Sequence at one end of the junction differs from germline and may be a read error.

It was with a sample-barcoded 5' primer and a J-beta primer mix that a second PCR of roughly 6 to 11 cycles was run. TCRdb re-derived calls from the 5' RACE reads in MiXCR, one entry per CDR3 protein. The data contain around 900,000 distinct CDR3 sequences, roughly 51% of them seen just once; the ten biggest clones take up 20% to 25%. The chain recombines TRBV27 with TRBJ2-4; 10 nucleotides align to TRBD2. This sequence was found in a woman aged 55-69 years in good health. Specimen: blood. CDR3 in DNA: TGCGCCAGCACCACGGGAGCGGGAGGGCCCTACATTCAGTACTTC. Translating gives CASTTGAGGPYIQYF.